This TCR beta chain comes out of a study of blood T cell repertoires in COVID-19. Across the study: In each case, the material was cDNA or gDNA derived from T cells, B-cell-depleted T cells, or PBMCs.

There are 14 residues in the CDR3. Germline-derived CDR1 and CDR2 are MDHEN and SYDVKM. The junction had 5 bases not matched to a gene; V was cut back by 6 bases and J by 3 bases. As handled by the study authors: Amplified reference gene primers provided the basis for estimating nucleated cell counts. Here immunoSEQ multiplex PCR was the method, and the copy in TCRdb shows in-frame clones only, minus some. That table supplies the V and J calls and clone size; D and trimming were determined from the DNA. The table records fewer than 40,000 clones, around 81% of them present only once. Sequencing used peripheral blood. J is TRBJ1-1 and V is TRBV28; TRBD1 agrees at 9 bases. This clonotype originated in a human donor in a cohort sampled during active COVID-19. In DNA, the CDR3 is TGTGCCAGCAGAGCCGGGACAGGGTACACTGAAGCTTTCTTT. It yields the protein CASRAGTGYTEAFF.